This record looks at one T cell receptor (beta chain) sequence and its context. This sample was included in a study of blood T cell repertoires in COVID-19. Across the whole study: T cells, B-cell-depleted T cells, or PBMCs supplied cDNA or gDNA.

The data were produced by immunoSEQ multiplex PCR, yet TCRdb's version contains in-frame clones alone and is incomplete. The repertoire holds just over 650,000 clones, with 85% to 90% as singletons. Germline V CDR1 and CDR2: SEHNR, FQNEAQ (reference sequence). This CDR3 spans 15 amino acids. Trimming left V 3 bases short and J 2 bases short, with 13 bases between. The chain is built from TRBV7-9 and TRBJ1-2; D is unclear. Sequenced material: peripheral blood. This TCR was sampled from a woman between 18 and 29 years old with acute or convalescent COVID-19. The CDR3 here is CASSFRTRENYGYTF. Here the CDR3 DNA reads TGTGCCAGCAGCTTCCGGACTAGGGAAAACTATGGCTACACCTTC.